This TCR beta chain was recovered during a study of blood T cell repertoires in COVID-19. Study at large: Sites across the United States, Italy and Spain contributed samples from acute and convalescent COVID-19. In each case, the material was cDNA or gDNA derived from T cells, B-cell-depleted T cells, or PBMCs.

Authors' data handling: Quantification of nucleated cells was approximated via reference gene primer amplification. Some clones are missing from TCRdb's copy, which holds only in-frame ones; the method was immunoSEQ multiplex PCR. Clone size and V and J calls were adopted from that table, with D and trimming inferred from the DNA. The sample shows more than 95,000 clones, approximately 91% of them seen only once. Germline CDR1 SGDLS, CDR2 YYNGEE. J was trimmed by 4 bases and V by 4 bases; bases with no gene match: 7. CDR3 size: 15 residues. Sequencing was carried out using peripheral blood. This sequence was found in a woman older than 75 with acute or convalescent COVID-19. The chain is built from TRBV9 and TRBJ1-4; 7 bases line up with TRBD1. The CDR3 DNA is TGTGCCAGCAGCTCAGGGGGTGCTTTTAATGAAAAACTGTTTTTT. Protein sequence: CASSSGGAFNEKLFF.